These 21 T cell receptor beta chains were all obtained from the same sample, sequenced in a study of shared clonotypes between healthy human individuals. The repertoire was sequenced with immunoSEQ multiplex PCR; TCRdb's copy has only in-frame clones and lacks some. Altogether approximately 2.4 million clones are present, approximately 94% being singletons, with the ten largest covering roughly 0.13%. Specimen: naive CD4+ T cells sorted from blood. Subset specified: CD45RA+ positively selected. These receptors came from a man aged 18 to 29 in good health.

The chain has TRBV6-6 and TRBJ2-2, with 8 bases aligning to TRBD1. Germline CDR1 reads MNHNY; CDR2 reads SVGAGI (reference sequence). V was clipped by 4 bases and J by 5 bases; unmatched bases: 0. The CDR3 covers 13 residues. Here the CDR3 reads CASSWTGTGELFF. In DNA form, the CDR3 reads TGTGCCAGCAGTTGGACAGGGACCGGGGAGCTGTTTTTT.

The rearrangement uses TRBV7-9 and TRBJ2-7, with 11 bases matching TRBD2. The J segment lost 2 bases and the V segment lost 5 bases, leaving 17 bases of the junction unmatched. This CDR3 spans 19 amino acids. CDR1 is SEHNR, CDR2 FQNEAQ, per germline (reference sequence). The CDR3 loop is CASSPEARGVAGGTYEQYF. CDR3 nucleotide sequence: TGTGCCAGCAGCCCCGAGGCGAGGGGTGTAGCGGGGGGGACCTACGAGCAGTACTTC. Based on the CDR3 plus reference TRBV7-9 and TRBJ2-7, the full variable domain is DTGVSQNPRHKITKRGQNVTFRCDPISEHNRLYWYRQTLGQGPEFLTYFQNEAQLEKSRLLSDRFSAERPKGSFSTLEIQRTEQGDSAMYLCASSPEARGVAGGTYEQYFGPGTRLTVT.

A note on this clone: Other nucleotide sequences in the sample specify the same CDR3. V usage is TRBV6-5 and J usage is TRBJ2-5; D possibly corresponds to TRBD1 (6 bases). V lost 6 bases and J 2 bases, leaving 13 bases between the germline ends. This CDR3 has 14 amino acids. Germline CDR1 reads MNHEY; CDR2 reads SVGAGI. Here the CDR3 DNA reads TGTGCCAGCAGCCCGGGACACTTACAAGAGACCCAGTACTTC. Translated, it gives CASSPGHLQETQYF.

The chain carries TRBV6-5 and TRBJ2-7; a weak D match, TRBD2 (6 bases). The CDR3 is 14 amino acids. V was shortened by 5 bases and J by 4 bases, with 15 bases between the two germline ends. Germline V gene data show CDR1 as MNHEY and CDR2 as SVGAGI. The CDR3 sequence: CASSLAIPTYEQYF. As DNA, the CDR3 is TGTGCCAGCAGTCTAGCGATCCCGACTTACGAGCAGTACTTC.

The V gene is TRBV6-5, the J gene TRBJ1-6; TRBD1 matches 7 bases. Germline V gene lookup returns CDR1 MNHEY and CDR2 SVGAGI. CDR3 length: 15 amino acids. Trimming cost V 9 bases and J 7 bases; bases outside gene matches: 12. The chain's CDR3 is CASRTGSLQNSPLHF. Written as DNA, the CDR3 is TGTGCCAGTAGGACAGGTTCCCTCCAAAATTCACCCCTCCACTTT.

This rearrangement joins TRBV30 to TRBJ2-5; 9 nucleotides align to TRBD2. Germline CDR1 and CDR2: GTSNPN and SVGIG (reference sequence). V was pared by 1 base and J by 4 bases, with 7 bases of the junction left unmatched. CDR3 length equals 15 residues. The CDR3 is CAWSGGSGSGETQYF. The CDR3 DNA follows: TGTGCCTGGAGTGGGGGTAGCGGGAGTGGAGAGACCCAGTACTTC.

J is TRBJ2-1 and V is TRBV10-1; maybe TRBD2 (5 bases). The germline CDR1 and CDR2 sequences are WNHNN and SYGVQD (reference sequence). Trimming removed 6 bases at V and 7 bases at J, with 13 bases between. This CDR3 comprises 13 residues. The CDR3 DNA reads as TGCGCCAGCAGCTGCCGGAGGCCTAATGAGCAGTTCTTC. This sequence encodes CASSCRRPNEQFF.

V usage is TRBV10-3 and J usage is TRBJ1-6; the D gene is possibly TRBD1 (5 bases). CDR1 is ENHRY, CDR2 SYGVKD, per germline. This CDR3 has 13 residues. V was pared by 6 bases and J by 12 bases, with 15 bases between. The CDR3 DNA reads TGTGCCATCAGCTCAGGGATTAAGGGACCCCTCCACTTT. It encodes CAISSGIKGPLHF.

V and J are TRBV5-1 and TRBJ1-6; D possibly corresponds to TRBD1 (6 bases). The CDR3 has 16 residues. Between the trimmed V and J ends, which lost 4 bases and 10 bases, there was a span of 21 bases. CDR1 SGHRS and CDR2 YFSETQ come from the germline V gene. CDR3 sequence reads: CASSVRGGREGSPLHF. In nucleotides, the CDR3 is TGCGCCAGCAGCGTTAGAGGGGGAAGGGAAGGATCACCCCTCCACTTT.

The rearrangement links TRBV28 to TRBJ2-2, with 7 bases identical to TRBD1. V lost 7 bases, J lost 1 base, and 6 bases stayed unmatched. Germline V CDR1 and CDR2: MDHEN, SYDVKM. This CDR3 is built from 15 residues. The CDR3: CASNRPGGNTGELFF. The CDR3 DNA reads TGTGCCAGCAACAGACCAGGGGGGAACACCGGGGAGCTGTTTTTT.

The rearrangement joins TRBV20-1 to TRBJ2-7; D is unclear. The CDR3 contains 11 residues. CDR1 is DFQATT, CDR2 SNEGSKA, per germline (reference sequence). V was cut by 5 bases and J by 4 bases, with 9 bases left in between. This CDR3 reads CSAYSEYEQYF. CDR3 bases: TGCAGTGCTTACAGCGAGTACGAGCAGTACTTC.

The chain recombines TRBV10-3 with TRBJ1-2; 9 bases align to TRBD1. After removal of 7 bases from V and 6 bases from J, the junction contained 6 bases not matched to a gene. This CDR3 has 13 residues. Per germline, CDR1 ENHRY and CDR2 SYGVKD. CDR3 in amino acids: CAITTGGNHGYTF. CDR3 nucleotide sequence: TGTGCCATCACTACAGGGGGCAACCATGGCTACACCTTC.

The chain is built from TRBV4-3 and TRBJ2-3; 12 nucleotides match TRBD2. Trimming took 0 bases from V and 0 from J; bases not matched to a gene: 4. The CDR3 contains 18 residues. The germline CDR1 and CDR2 sequences are LGHNA and YSLEER. The CDR3 DNA is TGCGCCAGCAGCCAAGAAGTGACTAGCGGGAGCAGCACAGATACGCAGTATTTT. This gives the protein CASSQEVTSGSSTDTQYF.

This clone was observed a handful of times. This sequence joins TRBV30 and TRBJ1-3, with D unresolved. Germline V gene data show CDR1 as GTSNPN and CDR2 as SVGIG (reference sequence). The CDR3 loop spans 12 amino acids. V was cut by 2 bases and J by 0 bases, with 2 bases left in between. The CDR3 region is CAWSYSGNTIYF. In DNA form, the CDR3 reads TGTGCCTGGAGTTACTCTGGAAACACCATATATTTT. Full variable domain (outside the CDR3, taken from reference TRBV30 and TRBJ1-3): SQTIHQWPATLVQPVGSPLSLECTVEGTSNPNLYWYRQAAGRGLQLLFYSVGIGQISSEVPQNLSASRPQDRQFILSSKKLLLSDSGFYLCAWSYSGNTIYFGEGSWLTVV.

The V call is TRBV6-5, the J call TRBJ1-1, with D unresolved. Germline loops: CDR1 MNHEY, CDR2 SVGAGI. The V end lost 3 bases, the J end lost 7 bases, and 9 bases lay between the germline ends. This CDR3 is 12 amino acids long. This chain's CDR3 is CASSYLAGEAFF. The CDR3 DNA follows: TGTGCCAGCAGTTATTTAGCGGGTGAAGCTTTCTTT.

This chain links TRBV18 with TRBJ1-5; TRBD1 might be the D (5 bases). Deletions cut 0 bases from V and 6 bases from J, with 9 bases between. CDR3 length equals 14 residues. Germline V gene data show CDR1 as KGHSH and CDR2 as LQKENI. The CDR3 loop reads CASSPPEGSQPQHF. The CDR3 nucleotides are TGTGCCAGCTCACCACCGGAGGGGAGTCAGCCCCAGCATTTT.

In this sample, this clone turned up once. The V call is TRBV6-1, the J call TRBJ1-3; a possible D gene is TRBD1 (6 bases). The V gene lost 10 bases and the J gene lost 0 bases, with 13 bases spanning the gap. Per the germline V gene, CDR1 is MNHNS and CDR2 is SASEGT. The CDR3 is 14 residues long. The CDR3 reads CATDRRNSGNTIYF. CDR3 DNA sequence: TGTGCCACCGACAGGCGCAACTCTGGAAACACCATATATTTT.

The J gene is TRBJ2-2, the V gene TRBV10-3; maybe TRBD1 (5 bases). The V end was cut by 6 bases, the J end by 4 bases, with 9 bases between. Per germline, CDR1 ENHRY and CDR2 SYGVKD. The CDR3 spans 13 residues. This CDR3 is CAIRGLGTGELFF. The CDR3 DNA reads TGTGCCATCAGGGGGCTCGGCACCGGGGAGCTGTTTTTT.

The chain employs TRBV30 and TRBJ2-1; 12 bases are a match to TRBD2. J lost 12 bases, V lost 2 bases, and 17 bases had no gene match. This CDR3 region has 17 residues. The germline V gene encodes CDR1 GTSNPN and CDR2 SVGIG (reference sequence). The CDR3 reads CAWSNRLTSGGPEGQFF. CDR3 sequence (DNA): TGTGCCTGGAGTAACCGCCTGACTAGCGGGGGACCCGAGGGGCAGTTCTTC.

The DNA for the CDR3 is TGTGCCAGCAGCAGGACAGAAGAGGGCGAAAAACTGTTTTTT. It encodes CASSRTEEGEKLFF. The V call is TRBV7-9, the J call TRBJ1-4; a possible D gene is TRBD1 (6 bases). The germline V gene encodes CDR1 SEHNR and CDR2 FQNEAQ (reference sequence). The CDR3 spans 14 residues. V was shortened by 5 bases and J by 8 bases, with 15 bases between the two germline ends. The full variable domain, completed using reference TRBV7-9 and TRBJ1-4, is DTGVSQNPRHKITKRGQNVTFRCDPISEHNRLYWYRQTLGQGPEFLTYFQNEAQLEKSRLLSDRFSAERPKGSFSTLEIQRTEQGDSAMYLCASSRTEEGEKLFFGSGTQLSVL.

The gene calls are TRBV10-3 and TRBJ1-2; possibly TRBD1 for D (5 bases). V was clipped by 5 bases and J by 4 bases, with 11 bases between them. This CDR3 has 13 residues. The germline gives CDR1 ENHRY, CDR2 SYGVKD. DNA for the CDR3: TGTGCCATCAGTCCCACAGGTAGCTATGGCTACACCTTC. It is translated as CAISPTGSYGYTF.